This T cell receptor (beta chain) is drawn from a study of shared clonotypes between healthy human individuals. V lost 2 bases to trimming and J lost 6 bases, with 13 bases between them. The CDR3 runs to 14 residues. Per germline, CDR1 SGHTA and CDR2 FQGNSA. Libraries were prepared by immunoSEQ multiplex PCR; TCRdb keeps only in-frame clonotypes and omits some of them. The table has approximately 1,500,000 clones, roughly 96% seen once. The donors, all of them Caucasian adults, lived in Nashville, Tennessee. The genes are TRBV7-2 and TRBJ1-2; the D is unclear. The specimen was naive CD4+ T cells sorted from blood. Subset denoted: CD45RA+ positively selected. The clonotype comes from a man in his thirties or forties in good health. The CDR3 region is CASSLSPGGHGYTF. The CDR3 bases are TGTGCCAGCAGCTTAAGTCCCGGAGGTCATGGCTACACCTTC.